The T cell receptor beta chain under discussion was sequenced for a study of shared T cell receptors in the human thymus. Trimming took 2 bases from V and 4 from J; bases not matched to a gene: 8. The CDR3 has 15 residues. The germline V gene encodes CDR1 SGHNT and CDR2 YYREEE (reference sequence). Here immunoSEQ multiplex PCR was the method, and the copy in TCRdb shows in-frame clones only, minus some. The sample has approximately 580,000 clones; more than 75% are singletons. This sample also appeared in a second study, on human thymus T cells.

Input material: thymocytes. This receptor was identified in a boy under two years old with a congenital heart defect. The chain joins TRBV5-4 to TRBJ1-1; 7 positions match TRBD1. The CDR3 here is CASSFSTGAGTEAFF. CDR3 DNA: TGTGCCAGCAGCTTCTCAACAGGGGCTGGCACTGAAGCTTTCTTT.